This entry concerns a single TCR beta chain. Its target is unknown. The data are from a study of a mutant IDH1 vaccine in newly diagnosed glioma. Study-level background: Vaccine administration was initiated 4-6 weeks following radiotherapy alone, or with temozolomide cycles. Sex among treated patients split about 60% male, around 40% female; mean age was roughly 40 years. The study, taken as a whole, reports: Pseudoprogression seemed unlinked to shifts in top peripheral T cell clonotypes.

Data came from immunoSEQ multiplex PCR; TCRdb stores just in-frame clones and leaves some out. The profile shows tens of thousands of clones, approximately 84% of them singletons. Documented time point: week 11, during vaccination. What each vaccine dose contained was 300 ug of mutant IDH1 20-mer peptide, accompanied by topical imiquimod. Deletions cut 0 bases from V and 2 bases from J, with 5 bases between. Germline CDR1 reads SGHKS; CDR2 reads YYEKEE (reference sequence). The CDR3 has 13 residues. This clonotype was sampled from a woman aged 45-60 years with glioma. Source: PBMCs, taken from a glioma patient whose treatment included an IDH1 peptide vaccine. The rearrangement joins TRBV5-5 to TRBJ1-2, with D possibly matching TRBD1 (5 bases). CDR3: CASSLGGNYGYTF. The CDR3 DNA sequence: TGTGCCAGCAGCTTGGGGGGGAACTATGGCTACACCTTC.